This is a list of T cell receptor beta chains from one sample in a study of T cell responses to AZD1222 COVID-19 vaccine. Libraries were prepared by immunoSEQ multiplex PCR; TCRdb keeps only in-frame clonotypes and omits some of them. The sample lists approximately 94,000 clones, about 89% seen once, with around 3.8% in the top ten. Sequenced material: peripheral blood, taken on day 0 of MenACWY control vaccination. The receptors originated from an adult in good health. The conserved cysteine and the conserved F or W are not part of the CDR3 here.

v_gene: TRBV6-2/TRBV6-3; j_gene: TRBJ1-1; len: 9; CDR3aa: ASSFPSEAF
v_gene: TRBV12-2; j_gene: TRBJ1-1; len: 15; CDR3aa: ASRLMDPGGGNTEAF
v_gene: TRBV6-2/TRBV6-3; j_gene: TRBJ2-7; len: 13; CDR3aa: ASSSGGEAYYEQY
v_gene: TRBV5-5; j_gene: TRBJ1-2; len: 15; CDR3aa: ASSLGSGDVTNYGYT
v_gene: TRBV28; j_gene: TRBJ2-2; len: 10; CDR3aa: ASGQGTGELF
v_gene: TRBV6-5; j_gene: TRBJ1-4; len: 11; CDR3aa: ASGQGFNEKLF
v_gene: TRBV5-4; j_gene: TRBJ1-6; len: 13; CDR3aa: ASSLGGTVTPLEH
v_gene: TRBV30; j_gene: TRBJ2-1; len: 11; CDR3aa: AWSRTSRGIPF
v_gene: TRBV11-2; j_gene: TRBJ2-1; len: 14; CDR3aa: ASSFAPTGGPNEQF
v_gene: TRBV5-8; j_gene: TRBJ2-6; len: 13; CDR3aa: ASSLAASGANVLT